These 22 T cell receptor beta chains were all obtained from the same sample, sequenced in a study of T cells in Graves' hyperthyroidism and ophthalmopathy. Using RNA transcripts as the source, TCR beta CDR3 regions were amplified. Using the HTBI primer set, a first-round RT-PCR was run on the TCR CDR3. TCRdb fed the multiplex PCR reads into MiXCR, producing one record per CDR3 protein. In the table there are over 550,000 distinct CDR3 sequences, over 15% of which are singletons. Material for sequencing was blood. These receptors came from a woman aged 18-35 years with Graves' hyperthyroidism.

This clonotype has a handful of counts. This chain uses TRBV24-1 with TRBJ2-2; D not certain. The CDR3 has 12 amino acids. Trimming stripped 5 bases from V and 7 bases from J, with 7 bases between. CDR1 KGHDR and CDR2 SFDVKD come from the germline V gene. As DNA, the CDR3 is TGTGCCACCAGTGTGGGGATCGGGGAGCTGTTTTTT. Its protein is CATSVGIGELFF.

There are many counts of this clonotype. The chain links TRBV7-2 to TRBJ2-7; D may be TRBD2 (5 bases). The CDR3 runs to 13 residues. Deletions cut 1 base from V and 3 bases from J, with 7 bases between. Germline V gene lookup returns CDR1 SGHTA and CDR2 FQGNSA. CDR3: CASSLGRRYEQYF. CDR3 nucleotide sequence: TGTGCCAGCAGCTTAGGGAGGCGCTACGAGCAGTACTTC.

This clonotype was counted many times. The chain has TRBV7-2 and TRBJ2-1, with no clear D. V was shortened by 7 bases and J by 9 bases, with 10 bases between the two germline ends. Per the germline V gene, CDR1 is SGHTA and CDR2 is FQGNSA. There are 11 residues in the CDR3. The DNA for the CDR3 is TGTGCCAGCACCCCGGGCGCTGAGCAGTTCTTC. Protein: CASTPGAEQFF. Drawing the rest from reference TRBV7-2 and TRBJ2-1, the complete variable domain is GAGVSQSPSNKVTEKGKDVELRCDPISGHTALYWYRQSLGQGLEFLIYFQGNSAPDKSGLPSDRFSAERTGGSVSTLTIQRTQQEDSAVYLCASTPGAEQFFGPGTRLTVL.

This clonotype was counted a few times. The V call is TRBV10-2, the J call TRBJ1-5; 9 nucleotides agree with TRBD1. This CDR3 region has 20 residues. Germline-derived CDR1 and CDR2 are WSHSY and SAAADI. V was pared by 5 bases and J by 0 bases, with 17 bases of the junction left unmatched. For the CDR3, the DNA is TGCGCCAGCAGTCATATAGGGACAGGGAAGGTTTTGAGTAGCAATCAGCCCCAGCATTTT. Residues: CASSHIGTGKVLSSNQPQHF.

This clonotype was recorded at least ten times. V usage is TRBV5-1 and J usage is TRBJ2-3; D uncertain. Germline lookup yields CDR1 SGHRS and CDR2 YFSETQ. The CDR3 sequence is 13 residues long. V lost 2 bases and J 4 bases, leaving 8 bases between the germline ends. The DNA for the CDR3 is TGCGCCAGCAGCTTTGATGAGGCAGATACGCAGTATTTT. Translation gives CASSFDEADTQYF.

J is TRBJ2-2 and V is TRBV7-3; D is perhaps TRBD1 or TRBD2 (6 bases each). The germline V gene has CDR1 SGHTA and CDR2 FQGTGA. V was shortened by 1 base and J by 1 base, with 22 bases between the two germline ends. The CDR3 runs 20 residues. CDR3 amino acids: CASSLRGATIGGENTGELFF. The CDR3 bases are TGTGCCAGCAGCTTAAGGGGGGCTACTATCGGGGGCGAGAACACCGGGGAGCTGTTTTTT.

The sample holds a few counts of this clonotype. The chain links TRBV20-1 to TRBJ1-3; TRBD1 agrees at 8 bases. J was trimmed by 0 bases and V by 5 bases; bases with no gene match: 3. The CDR3 has 14 residues. Germline CDR1 is DFQATT and CDR2 is SNEGSKA (reference sequence). The CDR3: CSAQTGGSGNTIYF. The DNA of the CDR3 is TGCAGTGCTCAAACAGGGGGCTCTGGAAACACCATATATTTT.

A word on this clonotype: This may arise from a read error, as a much more abundant clone is one base away. The gene calls are TRBV6-5 and TRBJ2-2; D gene unclear. V was shortened by 2 bases and J by 0 bases, with 1 base between the two germline ends. The length of the CDR3 is 13 residues. Germline CDR1 is MNHEY and CDR2 is SVGAGI. The CDR3 DNA is TGTGCCAGCAGTTACACGAACACCGGGGAGCTGTTTTTT. Its protein is CASSYTNTGELFF.

The table lists this clonotype with many counts. The J gene is TRBJ1-2, the V gene TRBV3-1, with a possible D match to TRBD1 (5 bases). The CDR3 runs 13 residues. The germline CDR1 and CDR2 sequences are LGHDT and YNNKEL (reference sequence). V was shortened by 5 bases and J by 8 bases, with 15 bases between the two germline ends. CDR3 nucleotide sequence: TGTGCCAGCAGCATACAGGACACTATCGGCTACACCTTC. This gives the protein CASSIQDTIGYTF.

This clonotype was seen at least ten times. V gene TRBV20-1 combines with J gene TRBJ2-1, with 9 positions matching TRBD2. CDR1 and CDR2 from the germline V gene are DFQATT and SNEGSKA (reference sequence). CDR3 length: 17 residues. Unmatched junction bases numbered 13, after V lost 6 bases and J lost 1 base. This CDR3 is CSARGGRALNSYNEQFF. The CDR3 coding sequence is TGCAGTGCGAGGGGCGGGAGGGCCCTAAATTCCTACAATGAGCAGTTCTTC.

This clonotype was counted ten times or more. The chain links TRBV6-5 to TRBJ1-6, with D hard to call. Trimming left V 4 bases short and J 9 bases short, with 7 bases between. The germline V gene has CDR1 MNHEY and CDR2 SVGAGI. The CDR3 contains 12 residues. This chain's CDR3 is CASSSSASPLHF. CDR3 nucleotide sequence: TGTGCCAGCAGTTCTTCCGCTTCACCCCTCCACTTT.

Many counts were recorded for this clonotype. This chain joins TRBV5-1 and TRBJ2-5; the D gene is possibly TRBD1 (5 bases). Trimming left V 0 bases short and J 4 bases short, with 13 bases between. Germline V gives CDR1 SGHRS, CDR2 YFSETQ. The CDR3 is 15 amino acids. The CDR3 reads CASSLVSGWGETQYF. The CDR3 DNA sequence: TGCGCCAGCAGCTTGGTCTCAGGGTGGGGAGAGACCCAGTACTTC.

This clonotype was recorded at least ten times. The chain joins TRBV30 to TRBJ2-4, with D perhaps matching TRBD1 (5 bases). CDR1 is GTSNPN and CDR2 is SVGIG in the germline V gene (reference sequence). The CDR3 spans 13 residues. Trimming left V 2 bases short and J 1 base short, with 6 bases between. CDR3 bases: TGTGCCTGGAGTTCAGGGGCCAAAAACATTCAGTACTTC. Translation: CAWSSGAKNIQYF. The entire variable domain, with the rest obtained from reference TRBV30 and TRBJ2-4, is as follows: SQTIHQWPATLVQPVGSPLSLECTVEGTSNPNLYWYRQAAGRGLQLLFYSVGIGQISSEVPQNLSASRPQDRQFILSSKKLLLSDSGFYLCAWSSGAKNIQYFGAGTRLSVL.

This clonotype has a count of ten or more. The V and J genes are TRBV7-2 and TRBJ2-3, with D unclear. The V and J ends lost 4 bases and 0 bases respectively, with 8 bases between them. The length of the CDR3 is 14 residues. Germline V gene sequence: CDR1 SGHTA, CDR2 FQGNSA. The CDR3 here is CASSSRYSTDTQYF. The CDR3 DNA is TGTGCCAGCAGCTCACGATACAGCACAGATACGCAGTATTTT.

In this sample, this clonotype turned up a few times. The rearrangement joins TRBV10-3 to TRBJ2-7, with 7 bases matching TRBD2. Germline V gives CDR1 ENHRY, CDR2 SYGVKD. The length of the CDR3 is 17 residues. The trim removed 2 bases at V and 4 bases at J, leaving 14 bases unmatched. CDR3 in DNA: TGTGCCATCAGTGAGGACGAAAGCGGGATTTTCGGGTACGAGCAGTACTTC. This codes for CAISEDESGIFGYEQYF.

This clonotype appeared many times. The chain combines TRBV18 with TRBJ2-5, with D hard to call. Trimming removed 5 bases from V and 1 base from J, with 5 bases in between. CDR1 and CDR2 (germline): KGHSH, LQKENI. The CDR3 sequence is 12 residues long. CDR3 DNA: TGTGCCAGCTCAGCTTCCCAAGAGACCCAGTACTTC. It encodes CASSASQETQYF.

This clonotype was observed many times. This sequence joins TRBV7-9 and TRBJ1-2; TRBD1 is a possible D gene (6 bases). This CDR3 has 13 residues. Trimming left V 4 bases short and J 4 bases short, with 10 bases between. The germline V gene has CDR1 SEHNR and CDR2 FQNEAQ (reference sequence). The CDR3 bases are TGTGCCAGCAGCTACGGGACACTCTATGGCTACACCTTC. This gives the protein CASSYGTLYGYTF.

This clonotype was found many times. V gene TRBV2 combines with J gene TRBJ2-4; 8 bases map to TRBD1. This CDR3 has 16 residues. Germline loops: CDR1 SNHLY, CDR2 FYNNEI. V lost 4 bases to trimming and J lost 4 bases; unmatched junction nucleotides: 9. This CDR3 reads CASSVILRTGKNIQYF. DNA for the CDR3: TGTGCCAGCAGTGTAATTCTAAGGACAGGGAAAAACATTCAGTACTTC.

This clonotype was detected only a few times. The V call is TRBV27, the J call TRBJ2-7, with 7 bases fitting TRBD1. The CDR3 runs to 16 residues. Trimming at V came to 4 bases and at J to 2 bases, leaving 11 bases not matched to a gene. Germline-derived CDR1 and CDR2 are MNHEY and SMNVEV (reference sequence). The CDR3, as DNA: TGTGCCAGCAGTTCCCAGGACACAGGGGACCCCTACGAGCAGTACTTC. It is translated as CASSSQDTGDPYEQYF.

This clonotype was seen repeatedly, ten times or more. CDR3 sequence: CASSLVRENTEAFF. The CDR3 bases are TGTGCCAGCAGCTTAGTTCGGGAGAACACTGAAGCTTTCTTT. The chain uses TRBV7-8 and TRBJ1-1; D unresolved. V was shortened by 1 base and J by 1 base, with 7 bases between the two germline ends. This CDR3 comprises 14 residues. In germline, CDR1 is SGHVS, CDR2 FQNEAQ.

The chain combines TRBV2 with TRBJ1-2; possibly TRBD1 for D (6 bases). The CDR3 covers 15 residues. Trimming cost V 1 base and J 5 bases, with 14 bases left between them. Germline values: CDR1 SNHLY, CDR2 FYNNEI. The CDR3 DNA reads TGTGCCAGCAGTGAAGAAGCCAGGGGAGGATATGGCTACACCTTC. Protein product: CASSEEARGGYGYTF.

The chain uses TRBV5-1 and TRBJ2-5; 11 nucleotides agree with TRBD2. CDR1 and CDR2 from the germline V gene are SGHRS and YFSETQ. The CDR3 has 16 residues. Trimming removed 0 bases from V and 4 bases from J; junction bases left unmatched: 5. CDR3 nucleotides: TGCGCCAGCAGCTTGGGACGGCTAGCGGGAGGAGAGACCCAGTACTTC. As protein: CASSLGRLAGGETQYF.